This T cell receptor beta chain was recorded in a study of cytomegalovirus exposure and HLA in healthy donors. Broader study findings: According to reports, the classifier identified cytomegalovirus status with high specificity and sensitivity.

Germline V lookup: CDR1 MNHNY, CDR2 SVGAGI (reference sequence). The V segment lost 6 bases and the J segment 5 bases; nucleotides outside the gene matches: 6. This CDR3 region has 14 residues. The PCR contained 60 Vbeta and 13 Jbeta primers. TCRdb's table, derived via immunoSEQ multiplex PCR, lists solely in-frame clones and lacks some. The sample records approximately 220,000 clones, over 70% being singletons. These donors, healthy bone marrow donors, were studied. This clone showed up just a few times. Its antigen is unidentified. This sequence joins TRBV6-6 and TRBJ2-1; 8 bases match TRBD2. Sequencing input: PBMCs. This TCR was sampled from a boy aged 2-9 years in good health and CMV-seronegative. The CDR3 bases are TGTGCCAGCAGCCAGCGGGGGCAGGACAATGAGCAGTTCTTC. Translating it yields CASSQRGQDNEQFF.